Listed below are T cell receptor beta chains from one sample, sequenced in a study of cytomegalovirus exposure and HLA in healthy donors. Using immunoSEQ multiplex PCR, the repertoire was profiled, and TCRdb retains in-frame clones only, with some absent. This sample yields fewer than 150,000 clones, of which 73% are seen a single time; roughly 14% belongs to the top ten. Specimen: PBMCs. Receptor source: a human donor in good health. Both conserved end residues are part of each CDR3. Fields, in order: clone size, J gene, V gene, D gene, CDR3 DNA, CDR3 protein. D genes are given only for firm matches. Not all rows give a size; the values are once, few, many and, for expanded clones, a class.

>once|TRBJ2-7|TRBV9|TRBD1
TGTGCCAGCAGCATGACCGGGACAGGGTTAATTTACGAGCAGTACTTC
CASSMTGTGLIYEQYF
>.|TRBJ2-7|TRBV10-3|.
TGTGCCATCAGTGTGGACACCCAAGACTACGAGCAGTACTTC
CAISVDTQDYEQYF
>.|TRBJ2-1|TRBV9|TRBD2
TGTGCCAGCAGCGTCGGTTTCCTAGCGGGAGGGCGAGAGTTCTTC
CASSVGFLAGGREFF
>.|TRBJ2-7|TRBV7-9|.
TGTGCCAGCAGAGGACAGACTAGCAGGAGGGACGAGCAGTACTTC
CASRGQTSRRDEQYF
>.|TRBJ1-2|TRBV29-1|TRBD1
TGCAGCGTCGTTGGACAGGATCGTGACAACTATGGCTACACCTTC
CSVVGQDRDNYGYTF
>.|TRBJ1-3|TRBV7-2|.
TGTGCCAGCAGCCGCCGGGGAGGATCTGGAAACACCATATATTTT
CASSRRGGSGNTIYF
>.|TRBJ1-5|TRBV6-1|.
TGTGCCAGCATCCAACGGACTGGCAATCAGCCCCAGCATTTT
CASIQRTGNQPQHF
>.|TRBJ2-3|TRBV15|.
TGTGCCACCAGCAGAGAGGGGGGAGGCACAGATACGCAGTATTTT
CATSREGGGTDTQYF
>.|TRBJ2-2|TRBV7-8|.
TGTGCCAGCAGAACTACGACCACCGGGGAGCTGTTTTTT
CASRTTTTGELFF
>few|TRBJ2-7|TRBV28|.
TGTGCCAGCACCCCGAACAGGGAAAGGAACGAGCAGTACTTC
CASTPNRERNEQYF
>.|TRBJ1-2|TRBV13|.
TGTGCCAGCAGCTTAGAGCGGCGAGGCAACTATGGCTACACCTTC
CASSLERRGNYGYTF
>few|TRBJ2-3|TRBV25-1|.
TGTGCCAGCAGTGAGACTAGTAGTAGTACAGATACGCAGTATTTT
CASSETSSSTDTQYF
>.|TRBJ1-3|TRBV5-1|TRBD1
TGCGCCAGCAGCCCAAGGACAGGCCGCTCTGGAAACACCATATATTTT
CASSPRTGRSGNTIYF
>many|TRBJ1-6|TRBV6-1|.
TGTGCCAGCAGTGAATTAGCTCCCGGCGATTCACCCCTCCACTTT
CASSELAPGDSPLHF
>.|TRBJ2-1|TRBV30|.
TGTGCCTGGAGTCACACACCCTACAATGAGCAGTTCTTC
CAWSHTPYNEQFF
>few|TRBJ2-7|TRBV15|.
TGTGCCACCAGCAACCGAGTCGAGCAGTACTTC
CATSNRVEQYF
>.|TRBJ2-1|TRBV11-2|TRBD1
TGTGCCAGCAGCCCGCGGACGGGACAGGGTAATGAGCAGTTCTTC
CASSPRTGQGNEQFF
>.|TRBJ2-5|TRBV27|TRBD2
TGTGCCAGCAGTTTGGGGGGGTTGGAGACCCAGTACTTC
CASSLGGLETQYF
>.|TRBJ2-5|TRBV5-1|TRBD2
TGCGCCAGCAGCTTGGCCAATCTAGCGGGAGAGAACCAGTACTTC
CASSLANLAGENQYF
>.|TRBJ2-3|TRBV2|.
TGTGCCAGCCTGGGTCCCCGGGGAGATACGCAGTATTTT
CASLGPRGDTQYF
>once|TRBJ2-7|TRBV7-9|.
TGTGCCAGCACGCTATCCAGGGCGGGGCCTTACGAGCAGTACTTC
CASTLSRAGPYEQYF
>.|TRBJ2-2|TRBV2|TRBD2
TGTGCCACTTCCGGGACTAGCGGGAGAGGGACCGGGGAGCTGTTTTTT
CATSGTSGRGTGELFF
>.|TRBJ2-3|TRBV4-1|TRBD1
TGCGCCAGCAGCCCCGGGACAGGCACAGATACGCAGTATTTT
CASSPGTGTDTQYF
>few|TRBJ1-1|TRBV5-4|.
TGTGCCAGCGGGGCGACTGCGAACAGTGCTTTCTTT
CASGATANSAFF
>.|TRBJ2-7|TRBV5-6|.
TGTGCCAGCAGTGGCAGCGACTACGAGCAGTACTTC
CASSGSDYEQYF
>.|TRBJ2-7|TRBV7-9|.
TGTGCCAGCAGCTCGCCCCAGGGCTACGAGCAGTACTTC
CASSSPQGYEQYF
>.|TRBJ2-7|TRBV4-1|TRBD2
TGCGCCAGCAGCCAAGAAGGACCTGGACTAGCGGGAGAACCGGCCTACGAGCAGTACTTC
CASSQEGPGLAGEPAYEQYF
>.|TRBJ2-7|TRBV7-9|.
TGTGCCAGCAGTCGGGAATCCTACGAGCAGTACTTC
CASSRESYEQYF
>.|TRBJ2-3|TRBV5-6|TRBD1
TGTGCCAGCAGCTACAACCGGGACAGGATAACAGATACGCAGTATTTT
CASSYNRDRITDTQYF
>.|TRBJ2-3|TRBV7-9|.
TGTGCCAGCAGCCCAGAGAGTAAAGGGGTCACAGATACGCAGTATTTT
CASSPESKGVTDTQYF
>.|TRBJ1-1|TRBV7-9|.
TGTTCCAGCAGCCAGGGCACTGAAGCTTTCTTT
CSSSQGTEAFF
>.|TRBJ1-2|TRBV5-5|.
TGTGCCAGCAGCTTGGGCAGGGACAATGGCTACACCTTC
CASSLGRDNGYTF
>.|TRBJ1-5|TRBV11-2|.
TGTGCCAGCAGCTTCCCCTGGCCCCAGCATTTT
CASSFPWPQHF
>.|TRBJ2-7|TRBV5-1|TRBD1
TGCGCCAGCAGCGTTGGAGGTGGGACAGGGTCGTTCGGGCAGTACTTC
CASSVGGGTGSFGQYF
>.|TRBJ2-1|TRBV19|TRBD1
TGTGCCAGTAGTGGGACCGGGACAGGGGCAGACAATGAGCAGTTCTTC
CASSGTGTGADNEQFF
>few|TRBJ2-1|TRBV6-6|.
TGTGCCAGCAGTTACTCTAGTGAGCAGTTCTTC
CASSYSSEQFF
>.|TRBJ1-2|TRBV5-6|.
TGTGCCAGCAGCTTTTGGGAGGGAGTCCCCCTATATGGCTACACCTTC
CASSFWEGVPLYGYTF
>.|TRBJ2-3|TRBV27|.
TGTGCCAGCAGTTTAGGGTTTTACAGGCCCACAGATACGCAGTATTTT
CASSLGFYRPTDTQYF
>.|TRBJ1-1|TRBV10-2|TRBD1
TGCGCCAGCAGTGCACGGCAGGGGGTTGCTGAAGCTTTCTTT
CASSARQGVAEAFF
>.|TRBJ1-5|TRBV27|TRBD1
TGTGCCAGCAGTTTAGGCCGACAGGGTGGGTGGCTAATTCAGCCCCAGCATTTT
CASSLGRQGGWLIQPQHF
>.|TRBJ2-2|TRBV12-5|.
TGTGCTAGTGGTTTGGTATCGGCGGGGAACACCGGGGAGCTGTTTTTT
CASGLVSAGNTGELFF
>.|TRBJ1-1|TRBV7-2|.
TGTGCCAGCAGCTCTGGACAGAGCACTGAAGCTTTCTTT
CASSSGQSTEAFF
>once|TRBJ1-1|TRBV12-5|.
TGTGCTAGTGGTTTTTCATCCACCGACAGGATGAACACTGAAGCTTTCTTT
CASGFSSTDRMNTEAFF
>few|TRBJ1-3|TRBV5-6|.
TGTGCCAGCAGCTTGTCCAGGGCAGGAAACACCATATATTTT
CASSLSRAGNTIYF
>.|TRBJ2-7|TRBV4-1|.
TGCGCCAGCAGCCAAGTACTCTCCTACGAGCAGTACTTC
CASSQVLSYEQYF
>.|TRBJ2-2|TRBV5-1|.
TGCGCCAGCAGCTACACGAACACCGGGGAGCTGTTTTTT
CASSYTNTGELFF
>.|TRBJ2-2|TRBV5-1|.
TGCGCCAGCAGCCCCTGGGGCAGGGCGAACACCGGGGAGCTGTTTTTT
CASSPWGRANTGELFF
>.|TRBJ2-2|TRBV10-3|TRBD2
TGTGCCATCAGCCAGCGGGAGTCCACCGGGGAGCTGTTTTTT
CAISQRESTGELFF
>once|TRBJ2-1|TRBV6-1|.
TGTGCCAGCAGGGCCGGGACAAGAGTTTACAATGAGCAGTTCTTC
CASRAGTRVYNEQFF
>.|TRBJ1-3|TRBV2|.
TGTGCCAGCAGTGATCCAATGACAACAATCTCTGGAAACACCATATATTTT
CASSDPMTTISGNTIYF
>.|TRBJ2-4|TRBV6-1|TRBD2
TGTGCCAGCAAACGACTAGCCGGAGCCAAAAACATTCAGTACTTC
CASKRLAGAKNIQYF
>.|TRBJ1-5|TRBV10-3|.
TGTGCCGCCCACGGAGGGGGGGGAAATCAGCCCCAGCATTTT
CAAHGGGGNQPQHF
>.|TRBJ2-7|TRBV5-1|.
TGCGCCAGCAGCTTGGACCCAACGAACGGGGAGCAGTACTTC
CASSLDPTNGEQYF
>.|TRBJ2-3|TRBV28|.
TGTGCCAGCAGGAAGACTAGCACAGATACGCAGTATTTT
CASRKTSTDTQYF
>.|TRBJ1-2|TRBV21-1|.
TGTGCCAGCAGCAAAGTAGGGACAAGAATCCTTAACTATGGCTACACCTTC
CASSKVGTRILNYGYTF